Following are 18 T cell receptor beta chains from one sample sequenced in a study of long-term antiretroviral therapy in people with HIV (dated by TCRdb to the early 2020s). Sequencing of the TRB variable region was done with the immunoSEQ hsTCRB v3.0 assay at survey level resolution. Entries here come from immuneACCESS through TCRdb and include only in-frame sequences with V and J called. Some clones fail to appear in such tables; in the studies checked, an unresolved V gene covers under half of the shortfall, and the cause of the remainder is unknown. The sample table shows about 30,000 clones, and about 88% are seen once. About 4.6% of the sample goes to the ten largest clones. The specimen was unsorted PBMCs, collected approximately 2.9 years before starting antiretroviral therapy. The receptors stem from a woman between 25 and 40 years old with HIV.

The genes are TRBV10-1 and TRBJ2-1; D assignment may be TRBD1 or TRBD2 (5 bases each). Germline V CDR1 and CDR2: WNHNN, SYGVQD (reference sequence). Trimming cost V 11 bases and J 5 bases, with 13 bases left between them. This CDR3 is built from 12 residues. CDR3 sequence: CAAGTADNEQFF. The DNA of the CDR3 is TGCGCCGCCGGGACCGCGGACAATGAGCAGTTCTTC.

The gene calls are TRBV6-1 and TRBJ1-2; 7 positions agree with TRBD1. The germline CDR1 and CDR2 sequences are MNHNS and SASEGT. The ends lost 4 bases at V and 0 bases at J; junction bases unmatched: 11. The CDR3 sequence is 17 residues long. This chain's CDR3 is CASSGPRSGTANYGYTF. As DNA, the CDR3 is TGTGCCAGCAGTGGACCCCGTTCCGGGACAGCTAACTATGGCTACACCTTC.

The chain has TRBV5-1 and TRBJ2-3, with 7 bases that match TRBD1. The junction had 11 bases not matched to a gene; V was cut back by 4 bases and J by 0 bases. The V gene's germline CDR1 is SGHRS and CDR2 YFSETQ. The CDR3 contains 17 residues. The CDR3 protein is CASSATDRALSTDTQYF. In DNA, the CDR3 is TGCGCCAGCAGCGCCACCGACAGGGCCCTTAGCACAGATACGCAGTATTTT.

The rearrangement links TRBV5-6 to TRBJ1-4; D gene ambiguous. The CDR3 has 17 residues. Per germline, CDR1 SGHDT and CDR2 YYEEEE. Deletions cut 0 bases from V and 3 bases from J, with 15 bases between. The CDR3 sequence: CASSLASGLGSNEKLFF. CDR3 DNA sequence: TGTGCCAGCAGCTTGGCGTCAGGTTTAGGGTCTAATGAAAAACTGTTTTTT. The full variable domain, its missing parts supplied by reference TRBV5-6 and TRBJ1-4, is DAGVTQSPTHLIKTRGQQVTLRCSPKSGHDTVSWYQQALGQGPQFIFQYYEEEERQRGNFPDRFSGHQFPNYSSELNVNALLLGDSALYLCASSLASGLGSNEKLFFGSGTQLSVL.

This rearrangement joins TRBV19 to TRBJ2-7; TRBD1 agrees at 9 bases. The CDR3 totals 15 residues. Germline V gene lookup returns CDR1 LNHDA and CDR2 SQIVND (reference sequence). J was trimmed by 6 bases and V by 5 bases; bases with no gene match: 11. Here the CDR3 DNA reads TGTGCCAGTAGTTCGACGACAGGGGGAGGCCTCGAGCAGTACTTC. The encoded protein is CASSSTTGGGLEQYF.

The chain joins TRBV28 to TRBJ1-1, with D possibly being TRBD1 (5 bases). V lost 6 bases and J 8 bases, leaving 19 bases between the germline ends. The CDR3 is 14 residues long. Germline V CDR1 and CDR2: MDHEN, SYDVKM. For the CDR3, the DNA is TGTGCCAGCAGCCCGGATGGGGGAGTGAGGGAAGCTTTCTTT. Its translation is CASSPDGGVREAFF.

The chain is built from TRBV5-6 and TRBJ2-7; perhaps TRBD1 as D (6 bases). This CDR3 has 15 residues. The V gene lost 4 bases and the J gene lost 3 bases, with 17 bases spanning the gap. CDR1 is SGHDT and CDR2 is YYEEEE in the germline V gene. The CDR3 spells CASSRRGTGLYEQYV. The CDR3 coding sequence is TGTGCCAGCAGCCGAAGAGGAACAGGGCTCTACGAGCAGTACGTC.

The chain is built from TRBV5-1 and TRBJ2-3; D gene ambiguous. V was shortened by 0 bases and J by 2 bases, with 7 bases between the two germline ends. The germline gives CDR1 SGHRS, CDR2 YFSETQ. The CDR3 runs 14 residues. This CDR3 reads CASSLGRATDTQYF. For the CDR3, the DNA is TGCGCCAGCAGCTTGGGTCGGGCCACAGATACGCAGTATTTT.

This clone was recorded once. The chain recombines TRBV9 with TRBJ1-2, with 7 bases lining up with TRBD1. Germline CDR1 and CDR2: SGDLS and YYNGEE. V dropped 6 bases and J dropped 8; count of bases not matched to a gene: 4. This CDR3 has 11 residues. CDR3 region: CASTQGIGYTF. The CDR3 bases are TGTGCCAGCACACAGGGGATCGGCTACACCTTC. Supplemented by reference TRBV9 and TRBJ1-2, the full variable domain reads DSGVTQTPKHLITATGQRVTLRCSPRSGDLSVYWYQQSLDQGLQFLIQYYNGEERAKGNILERFSAQQFPDLHSELNLSSLELGDSALYFCASTQGIGYTFGSGTRLTVV.

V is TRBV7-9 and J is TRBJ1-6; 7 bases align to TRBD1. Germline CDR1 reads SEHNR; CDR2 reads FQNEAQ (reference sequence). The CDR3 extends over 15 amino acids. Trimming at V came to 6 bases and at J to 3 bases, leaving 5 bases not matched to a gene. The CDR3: CASRPQGFYNSPLHF. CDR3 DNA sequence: TGTGCCAGCAGGCCACAGGGGTTCTATAATTCACCCCTCCACTTT.

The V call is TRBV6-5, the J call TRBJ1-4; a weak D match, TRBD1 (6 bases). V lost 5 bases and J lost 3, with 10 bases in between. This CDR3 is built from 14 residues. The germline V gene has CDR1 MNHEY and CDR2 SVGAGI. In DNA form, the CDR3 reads TGTGCCAGCAGTACAGGGCGGGCTAATGAAAAACTGTTTTTT. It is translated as CASSTGRANEKLFF.

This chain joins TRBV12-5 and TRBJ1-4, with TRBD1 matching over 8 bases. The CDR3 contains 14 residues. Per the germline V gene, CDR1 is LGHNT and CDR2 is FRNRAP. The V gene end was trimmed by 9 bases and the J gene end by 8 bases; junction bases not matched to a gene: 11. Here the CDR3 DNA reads TGTGCTAGGTGTCGAGACAGGGGATTAGAAAAACTGTTTTTT. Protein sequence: CARCRDRGLEKLFF.

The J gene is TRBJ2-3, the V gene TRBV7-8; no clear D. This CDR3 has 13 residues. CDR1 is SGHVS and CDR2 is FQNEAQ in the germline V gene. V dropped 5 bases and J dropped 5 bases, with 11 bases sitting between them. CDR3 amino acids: CASSENYRDTQYF. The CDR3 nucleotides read TGTGCCAGCAGCGAGAATTACCGAGATACGCAGTATTTT.

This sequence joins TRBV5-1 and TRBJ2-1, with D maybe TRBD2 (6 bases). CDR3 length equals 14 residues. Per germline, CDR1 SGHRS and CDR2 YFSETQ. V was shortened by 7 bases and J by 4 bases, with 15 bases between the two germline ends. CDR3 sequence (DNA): TGCGCCAGCGCTGTTTCGGGGGTGTACAATGAGCAGTTCTTC. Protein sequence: CASAVSGVYNEQFF.

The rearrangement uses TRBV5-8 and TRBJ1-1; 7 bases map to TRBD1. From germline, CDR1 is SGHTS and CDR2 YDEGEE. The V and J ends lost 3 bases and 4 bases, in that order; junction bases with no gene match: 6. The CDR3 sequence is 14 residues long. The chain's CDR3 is CASSSQGSSTEAFF. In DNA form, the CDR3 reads TGTGCCAGCAGCTCACAGGGGTCGAGCACTGAAGCTTTCTTT.

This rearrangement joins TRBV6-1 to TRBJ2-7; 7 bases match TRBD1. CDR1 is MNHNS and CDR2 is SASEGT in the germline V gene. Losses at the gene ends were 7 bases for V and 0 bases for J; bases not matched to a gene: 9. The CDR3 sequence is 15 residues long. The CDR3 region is CASNNRDRHSYEQYF. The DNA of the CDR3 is TGTGCCAGCAACAACCGGGACAGACACTCCTACGAGCAGTACTTC.

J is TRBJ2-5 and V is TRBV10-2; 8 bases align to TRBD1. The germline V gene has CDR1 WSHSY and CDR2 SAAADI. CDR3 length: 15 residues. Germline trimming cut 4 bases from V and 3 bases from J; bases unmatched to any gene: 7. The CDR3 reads CASSGQGIRKETQYF. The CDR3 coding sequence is TGCGCCAGCAGTGGACAGGGGATAAGGAAAGAGACCCAGTACTTC.

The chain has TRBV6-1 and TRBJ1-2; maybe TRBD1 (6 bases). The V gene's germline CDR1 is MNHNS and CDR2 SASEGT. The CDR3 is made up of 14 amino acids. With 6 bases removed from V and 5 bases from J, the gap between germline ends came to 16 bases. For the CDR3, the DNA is TGTGCCAGCAGCTCCGGGGGGGCGCCGTATGGCTACACCTTC. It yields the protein CASSSGGAPYGYTF.